One T cell receptor beta chain is described in this entry. Its antigen remains unidentified. The study drew the donors from its approximately 120-subject validation cohort, separate from the roughly 710-subject first cohort. This sample is part of a study of cytomegalovirus exposure and HLA in healthy donors. Findings and limits, study-wide: Reports described diagnosis of cytomegalovirus status by the classifier as highly specific and sensitive.

J gave up 9 bases and V 1 base, and 7 bases lay outside the gene matches. The CDR3 length is 14 residues. Germline CDR1 and CDR2: SGHVS and FNYEAQ. Some clones are missing from TCRdb's copy, which holds only in-frame ones; the method was immunoSEQ multiplex PCR. The sample consists of fewer than 150,000 clones, approximately 86% of them appearing once. This TCR derives from a man younger than 35 in good health and CMV-seropositive. Sequenced: PBMCs. The J gene is TRBJ1-2, the V gene TRBV7-6, with 8 nucleotides matching TRBD1. The CDR3 sequence: CASSLGPDRACYTF. CDR3 coding DNA: TGTGCCAGCAGCTTAGGCCCGGACAGGGCTTGCTACACCTTC.